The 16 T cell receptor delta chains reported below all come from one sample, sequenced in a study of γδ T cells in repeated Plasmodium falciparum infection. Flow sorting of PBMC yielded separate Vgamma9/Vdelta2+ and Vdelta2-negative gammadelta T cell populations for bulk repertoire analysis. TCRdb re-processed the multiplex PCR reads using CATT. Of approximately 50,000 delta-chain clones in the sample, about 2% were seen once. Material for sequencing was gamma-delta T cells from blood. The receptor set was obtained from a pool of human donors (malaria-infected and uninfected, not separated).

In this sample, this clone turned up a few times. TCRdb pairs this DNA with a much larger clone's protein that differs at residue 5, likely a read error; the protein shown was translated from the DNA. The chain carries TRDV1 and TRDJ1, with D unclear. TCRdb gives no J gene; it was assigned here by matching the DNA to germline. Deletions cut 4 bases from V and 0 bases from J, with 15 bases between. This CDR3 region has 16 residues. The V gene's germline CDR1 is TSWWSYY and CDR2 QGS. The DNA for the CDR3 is TGTGCTCTTGGGGTAATCCGTCAGGGGTACACCGATAAACTCATCTTT. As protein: CALGVIRQGYTDKLIF.

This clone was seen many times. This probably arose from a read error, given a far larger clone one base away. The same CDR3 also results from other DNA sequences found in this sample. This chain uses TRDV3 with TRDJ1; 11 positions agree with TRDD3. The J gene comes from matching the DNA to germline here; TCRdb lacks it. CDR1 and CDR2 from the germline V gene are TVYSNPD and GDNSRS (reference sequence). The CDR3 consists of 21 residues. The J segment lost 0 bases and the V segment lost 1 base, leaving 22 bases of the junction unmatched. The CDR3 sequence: CAFTYPSYWGIASLYTDKLIF. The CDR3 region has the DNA TGTGCCTTTACCTACCCCTCCTACTGGGGGATAGCATCCCTGTACACCGATAAACTCATCTTT. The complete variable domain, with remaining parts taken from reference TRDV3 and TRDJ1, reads CDKVTQSSPDQTVASGSEVVLLCTYDTVYSNPDLFWYRIRPDYSFQFVFYGDNSRSEGADFTQGRFSVKHILTQKAFHLVISPVRTEDSATYYCAFTYPSYWGIASLYTDKLIFGKGTRVTVEP.

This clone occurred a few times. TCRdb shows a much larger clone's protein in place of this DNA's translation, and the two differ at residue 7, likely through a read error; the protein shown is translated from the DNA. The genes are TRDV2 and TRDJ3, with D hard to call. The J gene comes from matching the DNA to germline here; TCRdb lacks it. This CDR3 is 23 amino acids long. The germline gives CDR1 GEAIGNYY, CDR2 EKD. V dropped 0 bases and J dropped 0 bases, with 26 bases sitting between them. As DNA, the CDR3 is TGTGCCTGTGACACCGCGTCCGTTACGGGGCCCATCTCCCGCTCCTGGGACACCCGACAGATGTTTTTC. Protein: CACDTASVTGPISRSWDTRQMFF.

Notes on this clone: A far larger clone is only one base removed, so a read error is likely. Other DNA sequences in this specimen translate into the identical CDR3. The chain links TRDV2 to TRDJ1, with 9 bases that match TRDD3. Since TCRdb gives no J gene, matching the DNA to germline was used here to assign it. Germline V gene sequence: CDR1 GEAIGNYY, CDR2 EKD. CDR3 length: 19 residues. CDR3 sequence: CACDTGNLYWGTDTDKLIF. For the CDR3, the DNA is TGCGCCTGTGACACCGGTAACCTCTACTGGGGGACCGACACCGATAAACTCATCTTT.

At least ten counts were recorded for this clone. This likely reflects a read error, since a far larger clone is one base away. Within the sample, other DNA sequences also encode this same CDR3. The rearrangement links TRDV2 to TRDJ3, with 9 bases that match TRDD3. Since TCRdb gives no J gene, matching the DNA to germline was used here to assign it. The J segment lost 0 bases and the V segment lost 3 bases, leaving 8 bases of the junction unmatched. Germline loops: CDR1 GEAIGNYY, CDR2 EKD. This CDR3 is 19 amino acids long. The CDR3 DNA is TGTGCCTGTGACTCCGTGGGGGATAGAAGCTCCTGGGACACCCGACAGATGTTTTTC. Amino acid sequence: CACDSVGDRSSWDTRQMFF.

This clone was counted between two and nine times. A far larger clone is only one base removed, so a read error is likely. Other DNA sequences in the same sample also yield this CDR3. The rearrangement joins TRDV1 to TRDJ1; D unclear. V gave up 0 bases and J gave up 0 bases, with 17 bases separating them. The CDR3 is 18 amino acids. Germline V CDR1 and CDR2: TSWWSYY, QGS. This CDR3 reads CALGELDRPPGYTDKLIF. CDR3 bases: TGTGCTCTTGGGGAACTCGATCGTCCACCGGGTTACACCGATAAACTCATCTTT.

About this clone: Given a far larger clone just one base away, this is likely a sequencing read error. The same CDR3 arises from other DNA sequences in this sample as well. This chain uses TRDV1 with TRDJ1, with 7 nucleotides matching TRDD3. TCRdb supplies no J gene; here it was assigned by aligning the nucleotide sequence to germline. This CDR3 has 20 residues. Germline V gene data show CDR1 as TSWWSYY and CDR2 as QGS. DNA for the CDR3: TGCGCTCTTGGGGAAATTTTATGGGGTCTAGGAGGGGATATTGCCGATAAACTCATCTTT. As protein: CALGEILWGLGGDIADKLIF.

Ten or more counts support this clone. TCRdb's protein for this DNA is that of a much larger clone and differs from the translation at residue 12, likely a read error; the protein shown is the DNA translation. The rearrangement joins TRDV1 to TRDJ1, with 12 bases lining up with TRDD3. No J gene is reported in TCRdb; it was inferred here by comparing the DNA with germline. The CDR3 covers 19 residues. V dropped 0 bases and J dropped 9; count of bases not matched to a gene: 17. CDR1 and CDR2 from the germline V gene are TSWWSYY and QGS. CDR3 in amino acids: CALGELRAPPNPGGYELIF. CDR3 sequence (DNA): TGTGCTCTTGGGGAACTTAGGGCCCCTCCAAATCCTGGGGGATACGAACTCATCTTT.

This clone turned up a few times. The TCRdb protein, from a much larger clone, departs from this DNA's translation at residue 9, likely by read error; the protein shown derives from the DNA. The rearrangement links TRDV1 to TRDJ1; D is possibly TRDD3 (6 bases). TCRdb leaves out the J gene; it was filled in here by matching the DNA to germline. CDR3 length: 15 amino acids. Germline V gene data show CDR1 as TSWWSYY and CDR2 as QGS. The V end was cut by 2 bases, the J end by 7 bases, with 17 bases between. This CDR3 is CALGEGRGRPGKLIF. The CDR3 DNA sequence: TGTGCTCTTGGGGAAGGAAGGGGGAGGCCCGGTAAACTCATCTTT.

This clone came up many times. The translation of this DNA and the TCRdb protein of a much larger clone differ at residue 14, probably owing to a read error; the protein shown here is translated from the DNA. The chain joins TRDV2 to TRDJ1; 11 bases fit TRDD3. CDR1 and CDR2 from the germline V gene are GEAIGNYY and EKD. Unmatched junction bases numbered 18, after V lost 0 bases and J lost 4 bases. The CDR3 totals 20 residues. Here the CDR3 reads CACDTGTTLRWGIRSDKLIF. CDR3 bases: TGTGCCTGTGACACCGGCACCACTCTTAGGTGGGGGATACGTAGCGATAAACTCATCTTT.

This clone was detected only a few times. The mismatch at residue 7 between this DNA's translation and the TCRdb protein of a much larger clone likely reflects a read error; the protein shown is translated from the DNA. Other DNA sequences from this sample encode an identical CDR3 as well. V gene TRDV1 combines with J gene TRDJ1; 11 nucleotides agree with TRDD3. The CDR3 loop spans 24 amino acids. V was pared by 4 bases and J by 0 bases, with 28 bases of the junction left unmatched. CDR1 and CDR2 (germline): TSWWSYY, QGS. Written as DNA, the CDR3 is TGTGCTCTTGGGGTTCCCACCCCCTGGTACTGGGGGATAAACCGCATTCGGTACACCGATAAACTCATCTTT. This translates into CALGVPTPWYWGINRIRYTDKLIF.

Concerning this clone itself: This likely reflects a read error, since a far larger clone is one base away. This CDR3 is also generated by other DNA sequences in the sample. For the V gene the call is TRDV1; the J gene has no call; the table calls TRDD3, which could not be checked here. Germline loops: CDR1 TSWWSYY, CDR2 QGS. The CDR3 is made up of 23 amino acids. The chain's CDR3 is CALGVPSIPFHSTGGRAQDKLIF. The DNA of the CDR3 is TGTGCTCTTGGGGTTCCGTCTATTCCCTTCCACAGTACTGGGGGGCGAGCCCAGGATAAACTCATTTTT.

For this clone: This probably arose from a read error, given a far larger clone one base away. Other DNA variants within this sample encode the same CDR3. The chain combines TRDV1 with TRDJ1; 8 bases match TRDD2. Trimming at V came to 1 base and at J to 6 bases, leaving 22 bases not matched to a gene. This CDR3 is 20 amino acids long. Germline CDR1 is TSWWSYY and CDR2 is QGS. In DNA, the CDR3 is TGTGCTCTTGGGGAACAAAAGGACTTCCTACGTTTTCGGGGGCTCTATAAACTCATCTTT. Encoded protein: CALGEQKDFLRFRGLYKLIF.

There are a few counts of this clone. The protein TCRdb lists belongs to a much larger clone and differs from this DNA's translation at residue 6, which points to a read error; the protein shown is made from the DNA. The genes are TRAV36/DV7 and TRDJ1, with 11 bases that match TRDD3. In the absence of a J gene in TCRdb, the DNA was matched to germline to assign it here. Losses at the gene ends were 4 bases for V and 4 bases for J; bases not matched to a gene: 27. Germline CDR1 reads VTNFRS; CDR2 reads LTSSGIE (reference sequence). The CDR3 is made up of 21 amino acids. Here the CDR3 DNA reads TGTGCTGTGCTAGGCGCGGGACTTCCTATGTATTCTGGGGGATACAACGATAAACTCATCTTT. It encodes CAVLGAGLPMYSGGYNDKLIF.

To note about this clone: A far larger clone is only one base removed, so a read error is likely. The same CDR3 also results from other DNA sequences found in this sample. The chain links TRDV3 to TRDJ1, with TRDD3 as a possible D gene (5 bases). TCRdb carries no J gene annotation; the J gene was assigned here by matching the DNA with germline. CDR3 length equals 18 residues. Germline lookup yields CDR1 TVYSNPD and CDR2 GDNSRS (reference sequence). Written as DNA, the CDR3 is TGCGCCTCCCTGTTTTGGGCTACACTCTGGGCGGACACCGATAAACTCATCTTT. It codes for CASLFWATLWADTDKLIF.

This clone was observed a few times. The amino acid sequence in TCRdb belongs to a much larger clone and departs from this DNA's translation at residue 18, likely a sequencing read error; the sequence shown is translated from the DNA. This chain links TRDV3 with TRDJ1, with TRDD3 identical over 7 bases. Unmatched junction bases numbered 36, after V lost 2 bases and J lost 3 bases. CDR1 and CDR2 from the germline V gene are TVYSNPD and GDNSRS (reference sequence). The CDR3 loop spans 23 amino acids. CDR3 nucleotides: TGTGCCTTTCCCGGGCCCCCTACTGGGGATAGTAGCTACCTTTTTTTGTACGCCGATAAACTCATCTTT. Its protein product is CAFPGPPTGDSSYLFLYADKLIF. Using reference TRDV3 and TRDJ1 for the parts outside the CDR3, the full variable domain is CDKVTQSSPDQTVASGSEVVLLCTYDTVYSNPDLFWYRIRPDYSFQFVFYGDNSRSEGADFTQGRFSVKHILTQKAFHLVISPVRTEDSATYYCAFPGPPTGDSSYLFLYADKLIFGKGTRVTVEP.